These 26 T cell receptor beta chains originate from one sample sequenced in a study of T cell clonotyping in hematopoietic cell transplantation. TCRdb's copy holds only in-frame clones and misses some; the assay was immunoSEQ multiplex PCR. The sample carries 15,000 to 20,000 clones, more than 70% recorded once. The specimen was PBMCs, collected 100 days after allogeneic stem cell transplant. The origin of the receptors is a male patient aged 55 to 69 who had an allogeneic stem cell transplant from a related donor, so the T cells may come from the graft donor. Some clones in this sample may be carry-over from other donors' samples.

The chain recombines TRBV27 with TRBJ2-2; no reliable D call. This CDR3 has 13 amino acids. CDR1 and CDR2 (germline): MNHEY, SMNVEV (reference sequence). Trimming removed 4 bases from V and 7 bases from J, with 10 bases in between. The CDR3, as DNA: TGTGCCAGCAGTTCCACTGATAACGGGGAGCTGTTTTTT. It encodes CASSSTDNGELFF.

The rearrangement uses TRBV5-4 and TRBJ2-7; weak D call: TRBD1 (6 bases). The germline CDR1 and CDR2 sequences are SGHNT and YYREEE (reference sequence). Trimming shortened V by 2 bases and J by 3 bases, and 9 bases separated the two germline ends. CDR3 length: 13 residues. Here the CDR3 DNA reads TGTGCCAGCAGCTTACAGGGTCTCTACGAGCAGTACTTC. Translation: CASSLQGLYEQYF.

This CDR3 reads CASSLAGSYEQYF. In DNA, the CDR3 is TGTGCCAGCAGCTTAGCAGGCTCCTACGAGCAGTACTTC. This sequence joins TRBV7-2 and TRBJ2-7; D is ambiguous. The ends were cut back, 0 bases at V and 0 bases at J, with 3 bases in the middle. The germline V gene has CDR1 SGHTA and CDR2 FQGNSA. The CDR3 has 13 residues.

This chain connects TRBV2 to TRBJ1-2, with D perhaps TRBD1 (6 bases). The CDR3 consists of 15 residues. The V gene lost 4 bases and the J gene lost 4 bases, with 16 bases spanning the gap. The V gene's germline CDR1 is SNHLY and CDR2 FYNNEI. CDR3 loop: CASSAQLGGFYGYTF. DNA of the CDR3: TGTGCCAGCAGTGCCCAGTTGGGGGGCTTCTATGGCTACACCTTC.

The V and J genes are TRBV5-4 and TRBJ2-1, with D uncertain. V lost 2 bases, J lost 2 bases, and 8 bases lay in between. The CDR3 is 14 residues long. Germline CDR1 SGHNT, CDR2 YYREEE (reference sequence). CDR3 nucleotides: TGTGCCAGCAGCTTAATCGGTGCCTACAATGAGCAGTTCTTC. Protein product: CASSLIGAYNEQFF. The whole variable domain, filled in from reference TRBV5-4 and TRBJ2-1, reads ETGVTQSPTHLIKTRGQQVTLRCSSQSGHNTVSWYQQALGQGPQFIFQYYREEENGRGNFPPRFSGLQFPNYSSELNVNALELDDSALYLCASSLIGAYNEQFFGPGTRLTVL.

This rearrangement joins TRBV9 to TRBJ2-3; D possibly matches TRBD1 or TRBD2 (5 bases each). The CDR3 covers 13 residues. Looked up from germline, CDR1 is SGDLS and CDR2 is YYNGEE. V lost 0 bases and J lost 5, with 7 bases in between. CDR3 sequence (DNA): TGTGCCAGCAGCGTAGCTGGGGGAGATACGCAGTATTTT. It yields the protein CASSVAGGDTQYF. Complete variable domain (other parts from reference TRBV9 and TRBJ2-3): DSGVTQTPKHLITATGQRVTLRCSPRSGDLSVYWYQQSLDQGLQFLIQYYNGEERAKGNILERFSAQQFPDLHSELNLSSLELGDSALYFCASSVAGGDTQYFGPGTRLTVL.

V and J are TRBV2 and TRBJ2-7; TRBD2 agrees at 7 bases. CDR3 length: 14 amino acids. Germline assignment: CDR1 SNHLY and CDR2 FYNNEI. V trimming: 0 bases; J trimming: 7 bases; junction bases outside the gene matches: 6. The CDR3 region is CASSEAPGREEQYF. CDR3 in DNA: TGTGCCAGCAGTGAAGCCCCGGGGAGGGAAGAGCAGTACTTC. The full variable domain, completed using reference TRBV2 and TRBJ2-7, is EPEVTQTPSHQVTQMGQEVILRCVPISNHLYFYWYRQILGQKVEFLVSFYNNEISEKSEIFDDQFSVERPDGSNFTLKIRSTKLEDSAMYFCASSEAPGREEQYFGPGTRLTVT.

This chain connects TRBV5-1 to TRBJ2-3; no firm D call. Germline V gene data show CDR1 as SGHRS and CDR2 as YFSETQ. Trimming left V 3 bases short and J 0 bases short, with 14 bases between. The CDR3 has 16 residues. CDR3 nucleotide sequence: TGCGCCAGCAGCTCCAAGATATCCCCTAGCACAGATACGCAGTATTTT. Protein sequence: CASSSKISPSTDTQYF.

J is TRBJ2-5 and V is TRBV6-1; D may correspond to TRBD1 or TRBD2 (5 bases each). Between the trimmed V and J ends, which lost 7 bases and 4 bases, there was a span of 16 bases. Germline loops: CDR1 MNHNS, CDR2 SASEGT. CDR3 length equals 14 residues. The CDR3 coding sequence is TGTGCCAGCACCCAGACGGGGCTTGGAGAGACCCAGTACTTC. As protein: CASTQTGLGETQYF.

This chain uses TRBV19 with TRBJ1-5; 7 positions agree with TRBD1. Germline CDR1 is LNHDA and CDR2 is SQIVND (reference sequence). This CDR3 spans 15 amino acids. V lost 5 bases to trimming and J lost 7 bases; unmatched junction nucleotides: 11. The CDR3 nucleotides read TGTGCCAGTAGTGCCCTCGACAGGGACTTCCAGCCCCAGCATTTT. Protein product: CASSALDRDFQPQHF. Full variable domain (remainder filled in from reference TRBV19 and TRBJ1-5): DGGITQSPKYLFRKEGQNVTLSCEQNLNHDAMYWYRQDPGQGLRLIYYSQIVNDFQKGDIAEGYSVSREKKESFPLTVTSAQKNPTAFYLCASSALDRDFQPQHFGDGTRLSIL.

The chain uses TRBV11-3 and TRBJ2-1; 9 nucleotides line up with TRBD2. In germline, CDR1 is SGHNT, CDR2 YENEEA. The CDR3 contains 15 residues. The V segment lost 5 bases and the J segment 5 bases; nucleotides outside the gene matches: 7. The CDR3 DNA follows: TGTGCCAGCAGCCCTAGCGGGGAAATTCACAATGAGCAGTTCTTC. The encoded protein is CASSPSGEIHNEQFF.

The chain combines TRBV5-1 with TRBJ1-2, with 7 bases that match TRBD1. The CDR3 has 14 residues. The V gene end was trimmed by 2 bases and the J gene end by 3 bases; junction bases not matched to a gene: 4. Germline CDR1 SGHRS, CDR2 YFSETQ. The CDR3 region has the DNA TGCGCCAGCAGCTTTGACAGGGCTCACTATGGCTACACCTTC. This codes for CASSFDRAHYGYTF.

The rearrangement links TRBV6-1 to TRBJ2-2; D assignment may be TRBD1 or TRBD2 (5 bases each). The CDR3 runs to 18 residues. Germline V gene lookup returns CDR1 MNHNS and CDR2 SASEGT. The V end lost 0 bases, the J end lost 2 bases, and 16 bases lay between the germline ends. The DNA for the CDR3 is TGTGCCAGCAGTGAAGCGCTGATGAGGGGTCCAAACACCGGGGAGCTGTTTTTT. This codes for CASSEALMRGPNTGELFF.

CDR3 protein: CASSFWGRVRPNTEAFF. The CDR3 bases are TGTGCCAGCAGCTTTTGGGGTCGGGTCAGACCGAACACTGAAGCTTTCTTT. The chain recombines TRBV11-2 with TRBJ1-1; D is undetermined. This CDR3 has 17 residues. V was pared by 3 bases and J by 1 base, with 18 bases between. Germline CDR1 is SGHAT and CDR2 is FQNNGV.

The chain uses TRBV7-2 and TRBJ2-7; TRBD1 agrees at 8 bases. CDR1 is SGHTA, CDR2 FQGNSA, per germline. The CDR3 runs 14 residues. V lost 4 bases to trimming and J lost 7 bases; unmatched junction nucleotides: 9. CDR3: CASSSDRDLLEQYF. In nucleotides, the CDR3 is TGTGCCAGCAGCTCGGACAGGGACCTTCTGGAGCAGTACTTC.

The chain joins TRBV10-2 to TRBJ2-5, with D possibly TRBD2 on 6 matching bases. Per the germline V gene, CDR1 is WSHSY and CDR2 is SAAADI. Trimming stripped 6 bases from V and 1 base from J, with 18 bases between. The CDR3 totals 16 residues. This CDR3 is CASRPSGGAFQETQYF. For the CDR3, the DNA is TGCGCCAGCAGACCCTCGGGCGGGGCCTTCCAAGAGACCCAGTACTTC.

The chain recombines TRBV30 with TRBJ1-4; 7 nucleotides match TRBD1. The junction had 7 bases not matched to a gene; V was cut back by 4 bases and J by 5 bases. The CDR3 contains 14 residues. CDR1 is GTSNPN, CDR2 SVGIG, per germline (reference sequence). CDR3 loop: CAWTRQGMNEKLFF. The DNA of the CDR3 is TGTGCCTGGACCCGACAGGGTATGAATGAAAAACTGTTTTTT.

The chain couples TRBV27 to TRBJ2-6, with D perhaps TRBD2 (6 bases). Germline V gene data show CDR1 as MNHEY and CDR2 as SMNVEV (reference sequence). There are 18 residues in the CDR3. Deletions cut 2 bases from V and 0 bases from J, with 14 bases between. Here the CDR3 DNA reads TGTGCCAGCAGTTTAAGGCGGGACGGTAGCTCTGGGGCCAACGTCCTGACTTTC. It translates to CASSLRRDGSSGANVLTF.

The chain joins TRBV5-6 to TRBJ1-5, with D possibly TRBD1 on 6 matching bases. Germline-derived CDR1 and CDR2 are SGHDT and YYEEEE. CDR3 length: 16 amino acids. Trimming stripped 0 bases from V and 0 bases from J, with 10 bases between. CDR3 loop: CASSLAGRGSNQPQHF. For the CDR3, the DNA is TGTGCCAGCAGCTTGGCGGGCAGGGGTAGCAATCAGCCCCAGCATTTT.

This chain uses TRBV5-1 with TRBJ1-2; no clear D. Germline CDR1 is SGHRS and CDR2 is YFSETQ. Trimming cost V 0 bases and J 6 bases, with 6 bases left between them. The CDR3 loop spans 12 amino acids. The CDR3: CASSLDSHGYTF. CDR3 DNA: TGCGCCAGCAGCTTGGATAGTCATGGCTACACCTTC.

The chain recombines TRBV7-9 with TRBJ1-6; TRBD1 agrees at 7 bases. With V trimmed by 3 bases and J by 12 bases, 14 bases remained unmatched. The germline V gene has CDR1 SEHNR and CDR2 FQNEAQ (reference sequence). This CDR3 is built from 16 residues. Written as DNA, the CDR3 is TGTGCCAGCAGCTTGGGTCTAGGACAGGAAACGTTACCCCTCCACTTT. Protein: CASSLGLGQETLPLHF.

V is TRBV2 and J is TRBJ1-1, with D maybe TRBD1 (6 bases). The V end lost 1 base, the J end lost 2 bases, and 11 bases lay between the germline ends. Germline V gene lookup returns CDR1 SNHLY and CDR2 FYNNEI. The CDR3 extends over 15 amino acids. CDR3 nucleotide sequence: TGTGCCAGCAGTGAAGGGGGGGCGGAAAACACTGAAGCTTTCTTT. Translated: CASSEGGAENTEAFF.

This clone was observed a single time. This chain links TRBV4-3 with TRBJ1-6, with unresolved D. The CDR3 extends over 16 amino acids. V lost 2 bases and J lost 0, with 8 bases in between. Per the germline V gene, CDR1 is LGHNA and CDR2 is YSLEER. The CDR3 nucleotides read TGCGCCAGCAGCCAAAGTGCAGGCTCCTATAATTCACCCCTCCACTTT. It is translated as CASSQSAGSYNSPLHF.

This clone was counted a single time. The rearrangement links TRBV5-1 to TRBJ2-7, with D possibly matching TRBD2 (5 bases). In germline, CDR1 is SGHRS, CDR2 YFSETQ. The germline V and J ends were trimmed by 0 bases and 4 bases, with 17 bases remaining between them. This CDR3 is built from 16 residues. The CDR3 nucleotides read TGCGCCAGCAGCTTGGCTCCGGGCCTGACTATTTACGAGCAGTACTTC. This translates into CASSLAPGLTIYEQYF.

V gene TRBV19 combines with J gene TRBJ1-2; D is possibly TRBD1 (6 bases). V shed 7 bases and J shed 3 bases, with 21 bases lying between them. This CDR3 has 16 residues. The V gene's germline CDR1 is LNHDA and CDR2 SQIVND (reference sequence). The CDR3 sequence: CASIKKGHQPDYGYTF. In nucleotides, the CDR3 is TGTGCCAGTATCAAAAAGGGACACCAACCTGACTATGGCTACACCTTC.

This rearrangement joins TRBV30 to TRBJ2-1, with 11 bases lining up with TRBD2. After removal of 2 bases from V and 4 bases from J, the junction contained 7 bases not matched to a gene. The germline V gene has CDR1 GTSNPN and CDR2 SVGIG (reference sequence). The CDR3 runs 16 residues. The CDR3 sequence is CAWSPNSGGEYNEQFF. CDR3 sequence (DNA): TGTGCCTGGAGTCCTAATAGCGGGGGGGAATACAATGAGCAGTTCTTC.